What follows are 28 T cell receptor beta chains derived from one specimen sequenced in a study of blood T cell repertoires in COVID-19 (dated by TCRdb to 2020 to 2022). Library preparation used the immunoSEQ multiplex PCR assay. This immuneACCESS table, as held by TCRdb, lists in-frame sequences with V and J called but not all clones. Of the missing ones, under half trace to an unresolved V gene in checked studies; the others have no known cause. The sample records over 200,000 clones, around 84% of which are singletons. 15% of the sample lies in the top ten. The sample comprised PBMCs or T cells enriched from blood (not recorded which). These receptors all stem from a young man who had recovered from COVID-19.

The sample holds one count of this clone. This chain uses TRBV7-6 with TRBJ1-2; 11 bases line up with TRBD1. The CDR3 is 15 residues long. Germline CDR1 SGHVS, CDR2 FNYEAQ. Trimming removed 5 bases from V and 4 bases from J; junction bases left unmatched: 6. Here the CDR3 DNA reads TGTGCCAGCAGCCCGGGGACAGGGGGAAGCTATGGCTACACCTTC. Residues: CASSPGTGGSYGYTF.

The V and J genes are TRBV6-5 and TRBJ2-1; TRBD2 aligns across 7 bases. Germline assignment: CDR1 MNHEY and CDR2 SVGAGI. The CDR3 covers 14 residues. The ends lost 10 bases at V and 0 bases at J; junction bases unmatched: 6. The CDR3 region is CANRPSGSYNEQFF. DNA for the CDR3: TGTGCCAATCGTCCTAGCGGCTCCTACAATGAGCAGTTCTTC.

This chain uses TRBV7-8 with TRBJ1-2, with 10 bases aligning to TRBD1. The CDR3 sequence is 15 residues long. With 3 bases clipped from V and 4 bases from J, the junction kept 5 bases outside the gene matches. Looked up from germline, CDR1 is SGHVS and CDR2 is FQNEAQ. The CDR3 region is CASSFGTGAAYGYTF. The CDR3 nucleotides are TGTGCCAGCAGCTTTGGGACAGGGGCGGCCTATGGCTACACCTTC. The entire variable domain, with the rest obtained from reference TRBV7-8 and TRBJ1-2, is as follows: GAGVSQSPRYKVAKRGQDVALRCDPISGHVSLFWYQQALGQGPEFLTYFQNEAQLDKSGLPSDRFFAERPEGSVSTLKIQRTQQEDSAVYLCASSFGTGAAYGYTFGSGTRLTVV.

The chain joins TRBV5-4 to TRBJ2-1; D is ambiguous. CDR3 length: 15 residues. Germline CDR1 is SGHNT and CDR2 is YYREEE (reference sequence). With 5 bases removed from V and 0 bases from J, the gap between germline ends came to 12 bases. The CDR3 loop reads CASRSTSSSYNEQFF. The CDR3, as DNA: TGTGCCAGCAGATCTACTTCATCCTCCTACAATGAGCAGTTCTTC.

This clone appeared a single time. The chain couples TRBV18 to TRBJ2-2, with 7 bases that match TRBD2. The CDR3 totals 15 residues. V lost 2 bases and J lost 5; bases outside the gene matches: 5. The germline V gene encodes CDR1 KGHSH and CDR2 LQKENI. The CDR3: CASSPGLAATGELFF. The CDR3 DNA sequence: TGTGCCAGCTCACCAGGGCTAGCGGCTACCGGGGAGCTGTTTTTT.

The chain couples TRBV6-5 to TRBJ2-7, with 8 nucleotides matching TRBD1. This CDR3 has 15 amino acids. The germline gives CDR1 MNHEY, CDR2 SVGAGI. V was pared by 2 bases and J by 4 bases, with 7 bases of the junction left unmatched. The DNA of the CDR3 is TGTGCCAGCAGTTACGCCGGGACAGGAGGTTACGAGCAGTACTTC. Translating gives CASSYAGTGGYEQYF.

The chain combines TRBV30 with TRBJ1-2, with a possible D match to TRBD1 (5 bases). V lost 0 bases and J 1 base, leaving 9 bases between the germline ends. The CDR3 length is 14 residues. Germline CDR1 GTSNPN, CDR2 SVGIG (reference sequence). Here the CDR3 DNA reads TGTGCCTGGAGTGTAGGCAGGGATAACTATGGCTACACCTTC. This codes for CAWSVGRDNYGYTF.

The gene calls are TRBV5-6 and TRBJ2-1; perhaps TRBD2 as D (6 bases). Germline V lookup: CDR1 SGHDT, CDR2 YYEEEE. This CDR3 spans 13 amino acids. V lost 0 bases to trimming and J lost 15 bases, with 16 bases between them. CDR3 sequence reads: CASSLAGGVNPFF. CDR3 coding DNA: TGTGCCAGCAGCTTGGCCGGGGGAGTAAATCCGTTCTTC.

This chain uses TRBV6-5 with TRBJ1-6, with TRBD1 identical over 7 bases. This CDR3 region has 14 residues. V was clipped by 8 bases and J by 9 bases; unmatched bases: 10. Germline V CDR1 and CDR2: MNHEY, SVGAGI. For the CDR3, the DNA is TGTGCCAGCGGGACTGGGACAGCTTTTTCACCCCTCCACTTT. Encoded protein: CASGTGTAFSPLHF.

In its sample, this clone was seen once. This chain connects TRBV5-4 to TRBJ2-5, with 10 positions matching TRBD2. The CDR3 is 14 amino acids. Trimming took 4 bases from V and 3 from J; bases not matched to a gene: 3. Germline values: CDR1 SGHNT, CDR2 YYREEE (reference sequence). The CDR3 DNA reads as TGTGCCAGCAGCGCCGGACTAGCGGAAGAGACCCAGTACTTC. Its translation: CASSAGLAEETQYF.

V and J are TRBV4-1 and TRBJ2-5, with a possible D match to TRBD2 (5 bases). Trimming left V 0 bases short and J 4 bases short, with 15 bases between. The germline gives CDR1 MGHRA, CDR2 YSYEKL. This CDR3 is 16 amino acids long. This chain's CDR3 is CASSQERVGNLETQYF. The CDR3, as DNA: TGCGCCAGCAGCCAAGAGCGAGTCGGGAACTTAGAGACCCAGTACTTC.

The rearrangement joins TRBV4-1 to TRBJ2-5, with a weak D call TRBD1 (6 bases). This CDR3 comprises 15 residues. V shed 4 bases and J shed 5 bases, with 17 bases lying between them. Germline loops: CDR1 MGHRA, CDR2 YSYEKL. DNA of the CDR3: TGCGCCAGCAGCCCCCCGGACAGTTCGGGGGAGACCCAGTACTTC. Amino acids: CASSPPDSSGETQYF.

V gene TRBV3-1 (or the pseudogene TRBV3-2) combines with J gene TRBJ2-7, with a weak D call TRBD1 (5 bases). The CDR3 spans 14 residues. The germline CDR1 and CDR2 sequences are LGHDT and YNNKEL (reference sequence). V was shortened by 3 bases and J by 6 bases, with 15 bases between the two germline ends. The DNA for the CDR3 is TGTGCCAGCAGCCACCAGGGATCCCACTCCGAGCAGTACTTC. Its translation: CASSHQGSHSEQYF.

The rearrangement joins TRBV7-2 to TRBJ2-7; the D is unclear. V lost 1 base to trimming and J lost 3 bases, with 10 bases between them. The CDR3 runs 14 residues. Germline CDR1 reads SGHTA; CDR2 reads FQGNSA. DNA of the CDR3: TGTGCCAGCAGCTTAGGCGGTAGCAACTACGAGCAGTACTTC. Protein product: CASSLGGSNYEQYF.

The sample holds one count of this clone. The CDR3 DNA is TGCGCCAGCAGCTTGGCCTTACTAGCGGGAGAGTACCAAGAGACCCAGTACTTC. This gives the protein CASSLALLAGEYQETQYF. V gene TRBV5-1 combines with J gene TRBJ2-5, with 11 bases that match TRBD2. The J segment lost 0 bases and the V segment lost 0 bases, leaving 7 bases of the junction unmatched. Germline assignment: CDR1 SGHRS and CDR2 YFSETQ. The CDR3 sequence is 18 residues long.

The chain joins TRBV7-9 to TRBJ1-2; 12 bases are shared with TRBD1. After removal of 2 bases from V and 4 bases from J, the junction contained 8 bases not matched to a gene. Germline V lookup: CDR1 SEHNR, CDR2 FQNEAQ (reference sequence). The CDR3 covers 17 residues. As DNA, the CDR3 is TGTGCCAGCAGCTTACGGGACAGGGGGCGCGATTCCTATGGCTACACCTTC. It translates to CASSLRDRGRDSYGYTF.

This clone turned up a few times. The DNA for the CDR3 is TGTGCCAGTAGCTACAGGGATGCTGGAAACACCATATATTTT. Residues: CASSYRDAGNTIYF. The chain carries TRBV19 and TRBJ1-3; tentative D call: TRBD1 (6 bases). Germline CDR1 reads LNHDA; CDR2 reads SQIVND (reference sequence). The V gene lost 6 bases and the J gene lost 2 bases, with 11 bases spanning the gap. The CDR3 consists of 14 residues.

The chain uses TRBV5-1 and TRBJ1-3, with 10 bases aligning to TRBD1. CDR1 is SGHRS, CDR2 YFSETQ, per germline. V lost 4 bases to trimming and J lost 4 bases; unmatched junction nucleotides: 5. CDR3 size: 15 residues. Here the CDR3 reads CASSQGTGDGNTIYF. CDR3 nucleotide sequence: TGCGCCAGCAGCCAAGGGACAGGGGACGGAAACACCATATATTTT. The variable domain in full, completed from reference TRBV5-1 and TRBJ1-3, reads KAGVTQTPRYLIKTRGQQVTLSCSPISGHRSVSWYQQTPGQGLQFLFEYFSETQRNKGNFPGRFSGRQFSNSRSEMNVSTLELGDSALYLCASSQGTGDGNTIYFGEGSWLTVV.

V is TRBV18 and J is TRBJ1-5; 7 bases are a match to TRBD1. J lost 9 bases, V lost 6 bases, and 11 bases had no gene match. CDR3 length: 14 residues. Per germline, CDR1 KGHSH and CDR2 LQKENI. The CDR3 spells CASSHDREARPQHF. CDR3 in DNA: TGTGCCAGCTCCCACGACAGGGAGGCGCGGCCCCAGCATTTT.

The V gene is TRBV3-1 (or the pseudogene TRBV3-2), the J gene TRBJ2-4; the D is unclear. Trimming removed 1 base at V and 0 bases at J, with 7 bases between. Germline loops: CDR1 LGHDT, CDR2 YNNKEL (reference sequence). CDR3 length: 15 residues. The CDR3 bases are TGTGCCAGCAGCCAAGGGGCAGTAGCCAAAAACATTCAGTACTTC. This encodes CASSQGAVAKNIQYF.

Here the CDR3 reads CASSGTGETANYGYTF. For the CDR3, the DNA is TGTGCCAGCAGTGGGACAGGGGAAACCGCTAACTATGGCTACACCTTC. This chain links TRBV6-1 with TRBJ1-2; TRBD1 aligns across 9 bases. The CDR3 length is 16 residues. Losses at the gene ends were 4 bases for V and 0 bases for J; bases not matched to a gene: 6. Germline V gives CDR1 MNHNS, CDR2 SASEGT.

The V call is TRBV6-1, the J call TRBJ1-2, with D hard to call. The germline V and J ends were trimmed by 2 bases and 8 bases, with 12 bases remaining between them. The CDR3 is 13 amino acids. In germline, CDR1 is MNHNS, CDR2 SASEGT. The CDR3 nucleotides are TGTGCCAGCAGTGAACAAATAGTAAAGGGCTACACCTTC. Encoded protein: CASSEQIVKGYTF.

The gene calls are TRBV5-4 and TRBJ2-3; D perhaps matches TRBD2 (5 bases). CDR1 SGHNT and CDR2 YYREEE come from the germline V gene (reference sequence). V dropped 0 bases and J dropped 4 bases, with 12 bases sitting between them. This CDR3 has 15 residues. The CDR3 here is CASSLGGLRADTQYF. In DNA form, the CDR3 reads TGTGCCAGCAGCTTGGGAGGGCTTAGGGCAGATACGCAGTATTTT.

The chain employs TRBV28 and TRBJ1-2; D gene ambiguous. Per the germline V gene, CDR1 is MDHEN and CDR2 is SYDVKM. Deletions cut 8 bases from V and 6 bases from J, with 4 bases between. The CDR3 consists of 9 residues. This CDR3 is CASGDGYTF. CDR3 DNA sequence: TGTGCCAGCGGAGATGGCTACACCTTC.

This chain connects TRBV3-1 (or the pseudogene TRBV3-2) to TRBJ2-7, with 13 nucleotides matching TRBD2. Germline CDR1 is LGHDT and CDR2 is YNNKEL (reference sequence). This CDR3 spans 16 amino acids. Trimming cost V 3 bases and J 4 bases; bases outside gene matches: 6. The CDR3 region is CASSHPTSGRRYEQYF. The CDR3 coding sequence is TGTGCCAGCAGCCATCCGACTAGCGGGAGGAGATACGAGCAGTACTTC.

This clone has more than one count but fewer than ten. The CDR3 spells CASSFTWLAGADTQYF. The CDR3 DNA follows: TGTGCCAGCAGTTTTACATGGCTAGCGGGAGCAGATACGCAGTATTTT. The V and J genes are TRBV28 and TRBJ2-3; the match to TRBD2 covers 10 bases. CDR1 and CDR2 (germline): MDHEN, SYDVKM. There are 16 residues in the CDR3. V shed 3 bases and J 4 bases; nucleotides not matched to a gene: 7.

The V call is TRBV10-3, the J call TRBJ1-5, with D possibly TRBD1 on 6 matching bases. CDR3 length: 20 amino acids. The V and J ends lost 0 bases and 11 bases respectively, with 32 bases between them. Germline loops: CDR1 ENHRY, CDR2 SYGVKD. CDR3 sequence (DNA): TGTGCCATCAGTGAGTCGATCCCCGTCTCCGACGGGACACCCGATGGGTCCCAGCATTTT. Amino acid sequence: CAISESIPVSDGTPDGSQHF.

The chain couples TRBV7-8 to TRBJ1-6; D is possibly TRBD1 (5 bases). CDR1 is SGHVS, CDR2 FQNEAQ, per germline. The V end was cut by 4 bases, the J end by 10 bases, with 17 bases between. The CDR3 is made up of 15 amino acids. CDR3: CASSSYRKKGSPLHF. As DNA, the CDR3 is TGTGCCAGCAGCTCCTACAGGAAGAAGGGCTCACCCCTCCACTTT.